This TCR beta chain was documented in a study of blood T cells in healthy people across ages. Study-level findings and limits: Greater diversity and more naive CD4+ cells were seen in long-lived donors than in aged donors.

It was with a sample-barcoded 5' primer and a J-beta primer mix that a second PCR of roughly 7 to 12 cycles was run. From the 5' RACE reads, TCRdb called clonotypes with MiXCR, one entry per CDR3 protein. Counted here are more than 800,000 distinct CDR3 sequences, 45% occurring once; the ten biggest clones make up approximately 17%. This clonotype was observed a few times. Its antigen is as yet unknown. V lost 2 bases, J lost 2 bases, and 12 bases lay in between. Germline CDR1 and CDR2: MGHRA and YSYEKL. The CDR3 totals 15 residues. Sequencing was carried out using blood. This chain joins TRBV4-1 and TRBJ2-5; tentatively, D is TRBD2 (6 bases). This TCR came from a woman aged 55-75 years in good health. The CDR3 protein is CASSQIPGTQETQYF. The CDR3 nucleotides are TGCGCCAGCAGCCAAATCCCCGGGACTCAAGAGACCCAGTACTTC.